The present T cell receptor beta chain was sequenced within a study of shared T cell receptors in the human thymus. CDR1 and CDR2 from the germline V gene are LNHDA and SQIVND (reference sequence). The CDR3 totals 13 residues. Trimming took 6 bases from V and 3 from J, leaving 12 bases between them. Profiling relied on immunoSEQ multiplex PCR, and the TCRdb table lists in-frame clones only, not all of them. The table records hundreds of thousands of clones, 88% of them present only once. These data also formed part of another study, on human thymus T cells.

The sample comprised thymocytes. The chain links TRBV19 to TRBJ2-7; maybe TRBD2 (6 bases). This clonotype originated in a boy under two years old with a congenital heart defect. CDR3 bases: TGTGCCAGTAGGCGGCGGGACCGCTACGAGCAGTACTTC. It translates to CASRRRDRYEQYF.